Following are 13 T cell receptor beta chains from one sample sequenced in a study of blood T cells in healthy people across ages. A J-beta primer mix and a sample-barcoded 5' primer were used in a second PCR of roughly 6 to 12 cycles. TCRdb passed the 5' RACE reads through MiXCR, listing each CDR3 protein once. Of approximately 830,000 distinct CDR3 sequences in the sample, 62% were seen once. Specimen: blood. Receptor source: a man aged 25-45 years in good health.

V and J are TRBV6-6 and TRBJ2-5; 10 nucleotides align to TRBD1. The CDR3 extends over 15 amino acids. With V trimmed by 2 bases and J by 5 bases, 5 bases remained unmatched. Germline-derived CDR1 and CDR2 are MNHNY and SVGAGI (reference sequence). The CDR3 nucleotides are TGTGCCAGCAGTTACGGACAGGGGGGCTGGGAGACCCAGTACTTC. Protein sequence: CASSYGQGGWETQYF.

The chain links TRBV4-3 to TRBJ2-6; D is undetermined. The V gene lost 0 bases and the J gene lost 9 bases, with 9 bases spanning the gap. This CDR3 comprises 14 residues. Germline V gene lookup returns CDR1 LGHNA and CDR2 YSLEER. The CDR3 DNA is TGCGCCAGCAGCCAAGATCGAGAATTCAACGTCCTGACTTTC. It specifies CASSQDREFNVLTF.

The chain has TRBV11-2 and TRBJ2-1; 9 nucleotides line up with TRBD2. There are 22 residues in the CDR3. After removal of 5 bases from V and 2 bases from J, the junction contained 25 bases not matched to a gene. CDR1 and CDR2 from the germline V gene are SGHAT and FQNNGV. The CDR3: CASSHPSKAGGFGVVAYNEQFF. The DNA for the CDR3 is TGTGCCAGCAGCCATCCGAGCAAAGCGGGGGGTTTTGGGGTTGTGGCCTACAATGAGCAGTTCTTC.

The rearrangement uses TRBV4-2 and TRBJ1-2; perhaps TRBD1 as D (6 bases). V was pared by 0 bases and J by 6 bases, with 17 bases between. The V gene's germline CDR1 is LGHNA and CDR2 YNFKEQ. This CDR3 is 16 amino acids long. The chain's CDR3 is CASSQEQGYSEDGYTF. CDR3 DNA sequence: TGTGCCAGCAGCCAAGAGCAGGGGTATTCGGAGGATGGCTACACCTTC.

Concerning this clonotype: Sequence at one end of the junction differs from germline and may be a read error. The chain is built from TRBV7-2 and TRBJ2-6, with D possibly TRBD1 on 5 matching bases. There are 15 residues in the CDR3. CDR1 is SGHTA and CDR2 is FQGNSA in the germline V gene. DNA for the CDR3: TGTGCCAGCAGAGTTTCCGGCTCTGGGGCCAACGCCCTGACTTTC. This encodes CASRVSGSGANALTF.

The CDR3 DNA sequence: TGCAGCGTAGACCAACAGGGGGCGGGGGAGACCCAGTACTTC. Protein sequence: CSVDQQGAGETQYF. The rearrangement links TRBV29-1 to TRBJ2-5, with 9 nucleotides matching TRBD1. Germline assignment: CDR1 SQVTM and CDR2 ANQGSEA. This CDR3 region has 14 residues. With 6 bases clipped from V and 5 bases from J, the junction kept 10 bases outside the gene matches.

On this clonotype: At one end, the junction sequence differs from germline, possibly due to a read error. The chain couples TRBV4-3 to TRBJ2-6, with 10 bases that match TRBD1. From germline, CDR1 is LGHNA and CDR2 YSLEER. This CDR3 contains 17 residues. CDR3 sequence: CASSRRTGGAGASVLTF. CDR3 DNA: TGCGCCAGCAGCCGTAGGACAGGGGGAGCCGGGGCCAGCGTCCTGACTTTC.

The CDR3 region has the DNA TGCGCCAGCACCCAGGGGCTGAACACTGAAGCTTTCTTT. Its protein product is CASTQGLNTEAFF. The V call is TRBV5-1, the J call TRBJ1-1; perhaps TRBD1 as D (6 bases). Germline-derived CDR1 and CDR2 are SGHRS and YFSETQ. CDR3 length equals 13 residues. V lost 6 bases, J lost 0 bases, and 9 bases lay in between. The full variable domain, its missing parts supplied by reference TRBV5-1 and TRBJ1-1, is KAGVTQTPRYLIKTRGQQVTLSCSPISGHRSVSWYQQTPGQGLQFLFEYFSETQRNKGNFPGRFSGRQFSNSRSEMNVSTLELGDSALYLCASTQGLNTEAFFGQGTRLTVV.

This clonotype has ten or more counts. This chain joins TRBV29-1 and TRBJ2-4; no firm D call. The CDR3 extends over 15 amino acids. The germline V gene encodes CDR1 SQVTM and CDR2 ANQGSEA. Trimming removed 0 bases from V and 1 base from J, with 10 bases in between. CDR3 residues: CSVEDLSEAKNIQYF. The DNA for the CDR3 is TGCAGCGTTGAAGATCTGTCAGAGGCCAAAAACATTCAGTACTTC. Complete variable domain (other parts from reference TRBV29-1 and TRBJ2-4): SAVISQKPSRDICQRGTSLTIQCQVDSQVTMMFWYRQQPGQSLTLIATANQGSEATYESGFVIDKFPISRPNLTFSTLTVSNMSPEDSSIYLCSVEDLSEAKNIQYFGAGTRLSVL.

V usage is TRBV6-5 and J usage is TRBJ2-5; D gene unclear. The germline V and J ends were trimmed by 5 bases and 7 bases, with 11 bases remaining between them. Per the germline V gene, CDR1 is MNHEY and CDR2 is SVGAGI. The CDR3 length is 12 residues. The CDR3 DNA reads TGTGCCAGCAGTGCCAACGTGGGGACCCAGTACTTC. Translating gives CASSANVGTQYF.

The V gene is TRBV5-1, the J gene TRBJ2-7; 7 bases are shared with TRBD1. The length of the CDR3 is 12 residues. Germline V lookup: CDR1 SGHRS, CDR2 YFSETQ. V lost 3 bases, J lost 7 bases, and 4 bases stayed unmatched. In DNA, the CDR3 is TGCGCCAGCAGCTCTCCCAGGGGGGAGCAGTACTTC. Its protein is CASSSPRGEQYF. The whole variable domain, filled in from reference TRBV5-1 and TRBJ2-7, reads KAGVTQTPRYLIKTRGQQVTLSCSPISGHRSVSWYQQTPGQGLQFLFEYFSETQRNKGNFPGRFSGRQFSNSRSEMNVSTLELGDSALYLCASSSPRGEQYFGPGTRLTVT.

The gene calls are TRBV12-3 or TRBV12-4 and TRBJ2-3, with D possibly matching TRBD2 (6 bases). The CDR3 covers 15 residues. Trimming left V 6 bases short and J 3 bases short, with 16 bases between. CDR3 in amino acids: CASRSRAGYTDTQYF. Written as DNA, the CDR3 is TGTGCCAGCAGGTCCCGAGCGGGTTATACAGATACGCAGTATTTT.

This chain connects TRBV6-1 to TRBJ2-1, with D possibly TRBD1 on 8 matching bases. Trimming pared 6 bases from V and 0 bases from J, leaving 18 bases between. This CDR3 comprises 17 residues. Germline CDR1 and CDR2: MNHNS and SASEGT. The CDR3 sequence is CASSSGADRGSYNEQFF. The CDR3 region has the DNA TGTGCCAGCAGCAGCGGGGCCGACAGGGGCTCCTACAATGAGCAGTTCTTC.